This T cell receptor beta chain came from a study of T cell responses to AZD1222 COVID-19 vaccine. The study, taken as a whole, reports: Most donors were white British and more were female, and clonal diversity was possibly underestimated. All repertoire sampling was performed exclusively after the peak T cell response. The CD4 TCRs associated with vaccination extended across spike and predominated at 160-218 and 743-854.

TCRdb's copy holds only in-frame clones and misses some; the assay was immunoSEQ multiplex PCR. The sample records about 120,000 clones, about 90% being singletons. The CDR3 is 15 amino acids. Trimming removed 3 bases from V and 1 base from J; junction bases left unmatched: 2. The germline gives CDR1 LNHDA, CDR2 SQIVND (reference sequence). As regards this clone: The antigen remains unidentified.

The sequence was obtained from an adult in good health. The chain links TRBV19 to TRBJ2-1; TRBD2 matches at 8 bases. The sequencing used peripheral blood, collected on day 0 of AZD1222 vaccination. The CDR3 loop is CASSMGLESYNEQFF. CDR3 sequence (DNA): TGTGCCAGTAGTATGGGACTAGAATCCTACAATGAGCAGTTCTTC.